Shown below are 22 T cell receptor beta chains from a single sample sequenced in a study of T cells after yellow fever vaccination. MiXCR was run by TCRdb on the 5' RACE reads, yielding one entry per CDR3 protein. Among tens of thousands of distinct CDR3 sequences listed, approximately 7% were seen once. Sequenced here: CD8+ T cells sorted from PBMCs, sampled on the day of the first yellow fever vaccination. The source is a man aged 18 to 35 who received the YFV17D yellow fever vaccine.

This clonotype was observed a handful of times. The J gene is TRBJ1-1, the V gene TRBV28; no clear D gene. Deletions cut 6 bases from V and 4 bases from J, with 15 bases between. This CDR3 comprises 14 residues. Germline CDR1 is MDHEN and CDR2 is SYDVKM. The CDR3 here is CASSVTEGSTEAFF. DNA of the CDR3: TGTGCCAGCAGCGTAACAGAGGGTAGCACTGAAGCTTTCTTT.

This clonotype was counted ten times or more. The J gene is TRBJ2-5, the V gene TRBV4-1, with 7 bases aligning to TRBD1. The CDR3 is 16 amino acids. V dropped 3 bases and J dropped 4; count of bases not matched to a gene: 11. Germline V gene sequence: CDR1 MGHRA, CDR2 YSYEKL. CDR3 in DNA: TGCGCCAGCAGCCATGTTGCCCTACAGGGGAGAGAGACCCAGTACTTC. Protein sequence: CASSHVALQGRETQYF.

This clonotype has a count of ten or more. This chain links TRBV28 with TRBJ2-7, with TRBD1 as a possible D gene (6 bases). Trimming shortened V by 5 bases and J by 2 bases, and 22 bases separated the two germline ends. This CDR3 is built from 17 residues. Germline assignment: CDR1 MDHEN and CDR2 SYDVKM. CDR3 DNA: TGTGCCAGCAGTCCCTCTAAGGACAGCCTGAAGACCTACGAGCAGTACGTC. Its protein is CASSPSKDSLKTYEQYV.

The rearrangement links TRBV5-5 to TRBJ1-5, with D possibly matching TRBD1 (5 bases). CDR1 and CDR2 (germline): SGHKS, YYEKEE (reference sequence). V was trimmed by 4 bases and J by 8 bases, leaving 10 bases between them. The length of the CDR3 is 12 residues. CDR3 loop: CASSRGKEPQHF. The DNA for the CDR3 is TGTGCCAGCAGCAGGGGCAAGGAGCCCCAGCATTTT.

In its sample, this clonotype was seen a few times. The chain uses TRBV14 and TRBJ2-7; TRBD1 matches at 11 bases. V dropped 5 bases and J dropped 5; count of bases not matched to a gene: 5. CDR3 length equals 14 residues. Germline values: CDR1 SGHDN, CDR2 FVKESK. In DNA form, the CDR3 reads TGTGCCAGCAGCTCCCGGGACAGGGGGAACGAGCAGTACTTC. Translation: CASSSRDRGNEQYF.

This clonotype was seen a single time. The chain joins TRBV29-1 to TRBJ2-2, with 9 bases lining up with TRBD1. Germline CDR1 SQVTM, CDR2 ANQGSEA. The CDR3 totals 14 residues. V lost 7 bases to trimming and J lost 5 bases; unmatched junction nucleotides: 8. This CDR3 is CSGISGTGTGELFF. CDR3 coding DNA: TGCAGCGGTATCTCCGGGACAGGGACCGGGGAGCTGTTTTTT.

This clonotype was seen ten or more times. CDR3 nucleotide sequence: TGCAGTGCTAGTGTCAGGGAGTACGAGCAGTACGTC. Translated: CSASVREYEQYV. The rearrangement links TRBV20-1 to TRBJ2-7; D may be TRBD1 or TRBD2 (5 bases each). This CDR3 has 12 amino acids. Per the germline V gene, CDR1 is DFQATT and CDR2 is SNEGSKA (reference sequence). V lost 3 bases and J 4 bases, leaving 10 bases between the germline ends.

Many counts were recorded for this clonotype. This chain joins TRBV6-5 and TRBJ2-1, with TRBD2 matching 8 bases. CDR1 and CDR2 from the germline V gene are MNHEY and SVGAGI. J was trimmed by 5 bases and V by 5 bases; bases with no gene match: 14. This CDR3 contains 17 residues. The DNA of the CDR3 is TGTGCCAGCAGTCCCTTCGGGCGGGGGGCCCAAAACAATGAGCAGTTCTTC. Protein: CASSPFGRGAQNNEQFF.

Many counts were recorded for this clonotype. This CDR3 reads CSARDTLRASVNNEQFF. The CDR3 coding sequence is TGCAGTGCTAGAGATACCTTGAGGGCCTCGGTAAACAATGAGCAGTTCTTC. V gene TRBV20-1 combines with J gene TRBJ2-1, with a tentative D call TRBD2 (5 bases). This CDR3 comprises 17 residues. V was trimmed by 0 bases and J by 5 bases, leaving 20 bases between them. Germline V lookup: CDR1 DFQATT, CDR2 SNEGSKA (reference sequence).

Ten or more counts support this clonotype. This chain links TRBV7-3 with TRBJ2-5; 7 nucleotides line up with TRBD2. Germline CDR1 SGHTA, CDR2 FQGTGA. Germline trimming cut 8 bases from V and 5 bases from J; bases unmatched to any gene: 14. CDR3 length equals 15 residues. Here the CDR3 DNA reads TGTGCCAGCTCGTCGGTGGGGGGGACCCGGGAGACCCAGTACTTC. As protein: CASSSVGGTRETQYF.

This clonotype was found a few times. J is TRBJ2-7 and V is TRBV4-1; 7 bases map to TRBD1. The CDR3 totals 13 residues. Trimming at V came to 1 base and at J to 3 bases, leaving 0 bases not matched to a gene. CDR1 and CDR2 (germline): MGHRA, YSYEKL. The CDR3 sequence: CASSQGDSYEQYV. CDR3 coding DNA: TGCGCCAGCAGCCAAGGGGACAGCTACGAGCAGTACGTC.

This clonotype was counted many times. The V gene is TRBV20-1, the J gene TRBJ1-6; tentatively, D is TRBD1 (5 bases). CDR1 is DFQATT and CDR2 is SNEGSKA in the germline V gene (reference sequence). V lost 1 base to trimming and J lost 3 bases, with 13 bases between them. The CDR3 sequence is 16 residues long. The CDR3 coding sequence is TGCAGTGCTAGAGCGGCCGGGACGGACTATAATTCACCCCTCCACTTT. It translates to CSARAAGTDYNSPLHF.

Ten or more counts support this clonotype. V usage is TRBV4-1 and J usage is TRBJ1-5; no firm D call. CDR1 is MGHRA, CDR2 YSYEKL, per germline. Trimming pared 0 bases from V and 2 bases from J, leaving 11 bases between. This CDR3 has 16 residues. The CDR3 DNA follows: TGCGCCAGCAGCCAAGATGGGCCACAGCGCAATCAGCCCCAGCATTTT. Amino acid sequence: CASSQDGPQRNQPQHF.

This clonotype was counted ten times or more. The chain couples TRBV15 to TRBJ2-4; unclear D gene. V lost 1 base and J lost 12, with 13 bases in between. Germline CDR1 LNHNV, CDR2 YYDKDF (reference sequence). The CDR3 has 13 residues. CDR3 bases: TGTGCCACCAGCAGAGGTGGGGAACTGGCTCAGTACTTC. This codes for CATSRGGELAQYF.

The chain has TRBV6-6 and TRBJ2-1, with D tentatively TRBD2 (6 bases). Germline lookup yields CDR1 MNHNY and CDR2 SVGAGI (reference sequence). The V end lost 2 bases, the J end lost 9 bases, and 8 bases lay between the germline ends. The CDR3 spans 12 residues. In nucleotides, the CDR3 is TGTGCCAGCAGTTACCCGCGGGGTGAGCAGTTCTTC. Translation gives CASSYPRGEQFF.

At least ten counts were recorded for this clonotype. The chain is built from TRBV28 and TRBJ1-1; D is uncertain. In germline, CDR1 is MDHEN, CDR2 SYDVKM. This CDR3 region has 12 residues. The V and J ends lost 3 bases and 5 bases respectively, with 7 bases between them. The CDR3 is CASSFRETEAFF. The CDR3 DNA reads TGTGCCAGCAGTTTCCGGGAGACTGAAGCTTTCTTT.

This clonotype was counted many times. The chain links TRBV4-1 to TRBJ2-3; D unresolved. CDR1 is MGHRA and CDR2 is YSYEKL in the germline V gene. The CDR3 is made up of 15 amino acids. Trimming left V 4 bases short and J 3 bases short, with 14 bases between. CDR3 sequence (DNA): TGCGCCAGCAGCCCCAACTCGGAGAAGACAGATACGCAGTATTTT. Translated, it gives CASSPNSEKTDTQYF.

In this sample, this clonotype turned up a few times. The rearrangement uses TRBV4-2 and TRBJ2-3; D is uncertain. Trimming left V 1 base short and J 1 base short, with 6 bases between. Germline lookup yields CDR1 LGHNA and CDR2 YNFKEQ. This CDR3 spans 14 amino acids. CDR3 protein: CASSQGLGTDTQYF. The CDR3 DNA reads TGTGCCAGCAGCCAAGGGCTGGGCACAGATACGCAGTATTTT.

This clonotype was picked up a small number of times. CDR3 loop: CASSPEGSGGAYTQYF. The CDR3 region has the DNA TGTGCCAGCAGCCCGGAGGGCAGCGGGGGGGCTTATACGCAGTATTTT. V usage is TRBV11-2 and J usage is TRBJ2-3; 10 bases align to TRBD2. The CDR3 runs 16 residues. Germline CDR1 and CDR2: SGHAT and FQNNGV. The V gene end was trimmed by 5 bases and the J gene end by 7 bases; junction bases not matched to a gene: 12. The whole variable domain, filled in from reference TRBV11-2 and TRBJ2-3, reads EAGVAQSPRYKIIEKRQSVAFWCNPISGHATLYWYQQILGQGPKLLIQFQNNGVVDDSQLPKDRFSAERLKGVDSTLKIQPAKLEDSAVYLCASSPEGSGGAYTQYFGPGTRLTVL.

The chain recombines TRBV27 with TRBJ2-7, with a weak D call TRBD2 (5 bases). V shed 4 bases and J shed 3 bases, with 13 bases lying between them. The CDR3 runs to 14 residues. CDR1 is MNHEY, CDR2 SMNVEV, per germline (reference sequence). The CDR3 DNA reads TGTGCCAGCAGTTCAGGCTCCGGGAACTACGAGCAGTACTTC. As protein: CASSSGSGNYEQYF.

The V gene is TRBV12-3 or TRBV12-4, the J gene TRBJ1-6, with TRBD1 identical over 7 bases. CDR3 length: 13 residues. V lost 7 bases and J lost 10; bases outside the gene matches: 7. CDR3 residues: CASNPQGGSPLHF. The CDR3 coding sequence is TGTGCCAGCAACCCTCAGGGGGGATCACCCCTCCACTTT.

This clonotype was seen ten or more times. This chain uses TRBV29-1 with TRBJ2-2; 8 nucleotides align to TRBD1. After removal of 6 bases from V and 6 bases from J, the junction contained 3 bases not matched to a gene. The CDR3 contains 12 residues. Germline values: CDR1 SQVTM, CDR2 ANQGSEA. The CDR3 sequence: CSVWTGSGELFF. DNA for the CDR3: TGCAGCGTCTGGACAGGGTCCGGGGAGCTGTTTTTT.